These 24 T cell receptor beta chains originate from one sample sequenced in a study of blood T cells in healthy people across ages. Primed by a sample-barcoded 5' primer and a J-beta primer mix, a second PCR proceeded for roughly 7 to 12 cycles. TCRdb reprocessed the 5' RACE reads with MiXCR, giving one entry per CDR3 protein. This table holds about 640,000 distinct CDR3 sequences, roughly 53% found once. Sequencing was done on a sample of blood. The receptors were gathered from a man aged 60 to 75 in good health.

This clonotype was counted between two and nine times. This chain connects TRBV3-1 to TRBJ2-5, with D tentatively TRBD1 (5 bases). CDR3 size: 14 residues. The V gene's germline CDR1 is LGHDT and CDR2 YNNKEL (reference sequence). The V gene lost 3 bases and the J gene lost 5 bases, with 13 bases spanning the gap. The CDR3 spells CASSHDSFAETQYF. In DNA form, the CDR3 reads TGTGCCAGCAGCCATGACAGCTTCGCCGAGACCCAGTACTTC.

V is TRBV12-3 or TRBV12-4 and J is TRBJ2-3; D gene unclear. CDR3 length: 13 residues. The germline V and J ends were trimmed by 1 base and 4 bases, with 6 bases remaining between them. The CDR3, as DNA: TGTGCCAGCAGTTTAGGTCGGCCAGATACGCAGTATTTT. As protein: CASSLGRPDTQYF.

The rearrangement links TRBV5-1 to TRBJ1-1; 8 nucleotides align to TRBD1. Germline CDR1 SGHRS, CDR2 YFSETQ. The CDR3 is 16 residues long. Trimming at V came to 4 bases and at J to 1 base, leaving 9 bases not matched to a gene. CDR3 sequence reads: CASSASGGPSNTEAFF. CDR3 DNA: TGCGCCAGCAGCGCGTCAGGGGGCCCATCGAACACTGAAGCTTTCTTT.

The chain combines TRBV6-5 with TRBJ1-2; the match to TRBD1 covers 8 bases. This CDR3 contains 14 residues. V trimming: 4 bases; J trimming: 5 bases; junction bases outside the gene matches: 6. The germline gives CDR1 MNHEY, CDR2 SVGAGI. The CDR3 DNA is TGTGCCAGCAGTTTCTACAGGGGGTGGTATGGCTACACCTTC. It yields the protein CASSFYRGWYGYTF.

V gene TRBV7-9 combines with J gene TRBJ1-2; 7 nucleotides agree with TRBD1. The CDR3 consists of 14 residues. V trimming: 5 bases; J trimming: 3 bases; junction bases outside the gene matches: 6. CDR1 and CDR2 from the germline V gene are SEHNR and FQNEAQ (reference sequence). In nucleotides, the CDR3 is TGTGCCAGCAGCCCACAGGGGACCCACTATGGCTACACCTTC. Translating gives CASSPQGTHYGYTF.

The chain joins TRBV5-1 to TRBJ2-1, with 7 nucleotides matching TRBD1. Germline V gene lookup returns CDR1 SGHRS and CDR2 YFSETQ. The length of the CDR3 is 16 residues. The junction had 8 bases not matched to a gene; V was cut back by 0 bases and J by 5 bases. In DNA, the CDR3 is TGCGCCAGCAGCTTGGGAGGCTGGACAGGCGACAATGAGCAGTTCTTC. Translation gives CASSLGGWTGDNEQFF.

This clonotype was recorded a few times. The chain employs TRBV6-4 and TRBJ2-2, with D perhaps matching TRBD1 (5 bases). Germline assignment: CDR1 MRHNA and CDR2 SNTAGT. V lost 3 bases, J lost 4 bases, and 12 bases lay in between. The CDR3 contains 15 residues. This chain's CDR3 is CASSEAGFGTGELFF. The CDR3 DNA reads as TGTGCCAGCAGTGAAGCAGGGTTCGGCACCGGGGAGCTGTTTTTT.

This clonotype turned up a few times. J is TRBJ2-3 and V is TRBV20-1; D possibly corresponds to TRBD2 (6 bases). Germline CDR1 reads DFQATT; CDR2 reads SNEGSKA (reference sequence). V was pared by 5 bases and J by 6 bases, with 18 bases between. This CDR3 has 14 residues. CDR3 in amino acids: CSAGPTGGMDTQYF. CDR3 coding DNA: TGCAGTGCTGGACCCACTGGGGGGATGGATACGCAGTATTTT.

V gene TRBV15 combines with J gene TRBJ2-1; the D gene is possibly TRBD2 (6 bases). The CDR3 is made up of 15 amino acids. V was cut by 3 bases and J by 1 base, with 10 bases left in between. Germline V gene data show CDR1 as LNHNV and CDR2 as YYDKDF (reference sequence). The CDR3 reads CATSRGGRSYNEQFF. CDR3 bases: TGTGCCACCAGCAGGGGGGGAAGGTCCTACAATGAGCAGTTCTTC.

The rearrangement joins TRBV2 to TRBJ2-2; maybe TRBD2 (6 bases). Germline assignment: CDR1 SNHLY and CDR2 FYNNEI. The CDR3 has 14 residues. V lost 8 bases to trimming and J lost 2 bases, with 12 bases between them. In nucleotides, the CDR3 is TGTGCCAGCTCGCGACTAGTTAACACCGGGGAGCTGTTTTTT. The encoded protein is CASSRLVNTGELFF.

V gene TRBV11-2 combines with J gene TRBJ2-5; the match to TRBD1 covers 11 bases. The CDR3 totals 16 residues. Germline CDR1 is SGHAT and CDR2 is FQNNGV. V gave up 1 base and J gave up 3 bases; unmatched junction bases: 4. As DNA, the CDR3 is TGTGCCAGCAGCTTAGGGGACAGGGGGTTGGAAGAGACCCAGTACTTC. As protein: CASSLGDRGLEETQYF.

The gene calls are TRBV20-1 and TRBJ2-7, with a tentative D call TRBD2 (6 bases). V was shortened by 5 bases and J by 5 bases, with 19 bases between the two germline ends. The CDR3 extends over 14 amino acids. Germline CDR1 DFQATT, CDR2 SNEGSKA (reference sequence). The CDR3 nucleotides are TGCAGTGCTTTTCGGGGACTGATGACGGACGAGCAGTACTTC. Translating gives CSAFRGLMTDEQYF.

The chain recombines TRBV5-1 with TRBJ2-3, with 8 bases fitting TRBD1. This CDR3 contains 14 residues. The junction had 5 bases not matched to a gene; V was cut back by 2 bases and J by 6 bases. From germline, CDR1 is SGHRS and CDR2 YFSETQ. Written as DNA, the CDR3 is TGCGCCAGCAGCTTCAGGGGGCCAGCGGATACGCAGTATTTT. This sequence encodes CASSFRGPADTQYF.

The chain has TRBV6-4 and TRBJ2-1; TRBD2 aligns across 7 bases. V gave up 9 bases and J gave up 6 bases; unmatched junction bases: 14. The CDR3 totals 15 residues. Per germline, CDR1 MRHNA and CDR2 SNTAGT. CDR3 DNA: TGTGCCAGTCCCCTGGGGCGGGGGATAGGCAATGAGCAGTTCTTC. The encoded protein is CASPLGRGIGNEQFF.

The chain joins TRBV25-1 to TRBJ1-2, with a tentative D call TRBD1 (6 bases). V lost 4 bases, J lost 7 bases, and 16 bases lay in between. The CDR3 extends over 14 amino acids. Looked up from germline, CDR1 is MGHDK and CDR2 is SYGVNS. The CDR3: CASSGAQGMGGYTF. The CDR3 region has the DNA TGTGCCAGCAGTGGGGCCCAGGGGATGGGTGGCTACACCTTC.

Of note for this clonotype: A much larger clone differs from this one at a single base, so this may be a read error. V gene TRBV28 combines with J gene TRBJ1-2; unclear D gene. The CDR3 runs to 15 residues. CDR1 is MDHEN, CDR2 SYDVKM, per germline. V lost 2 bases and J lost 7, with 17 bases in between. CDR3 loop: CASSLGSSGIGGYTF. The CDR3 DNA is TGTGCCAGCAGTTTAGGTTCCTCGGGTATAGGTGGCTACACCTTC.

In this sample, this clonotype turned up a few times. V usage is TRBV18 and J usage is TRBJ2-5; TRBD1 matches 8 bases. The CDR3 consists of 15 residues. V lost 1 base, J lost 5 bases, and 6 bases stayed unmatched. Per the germline V gene, CDR1 is KGHSH and CDR2 is LQKENI. The CDR3 nucleotides are TGTGCCAGCTCACCACGGGCAGGGGGCGAGGAGACCCAGTACTTC. Translated: CASSPRAGGEETQYF.

The chain carries TRBV28 and TRBJ2-1, with D perhaps matching TRBD2 (5 bases). The end of the DNA is better explained by TRBJ2-7, so the J call may be wrong. Per the germline V gene, CDR1 is MDHEN and CDR2 is SYDVKM. The CDR3 loop spans 16 amino acids. Here the CDR3 reads CASSPSPGSSYNEQYF. The CDR3 DNA reads as TGTGCCAGCAGTCCTTCTCCGGGGAGCTCCTACAATGAGCAGTACTTC.

V is TRBV10-3 and J is TRBJ2-5; D perhaps matches TRBD1 (5 bases). Germline loops: CDR1 ENHRY, CDR2 SYGVKD. The length of the CDR3 is 13 residues. The V and J ends lost 5 bases and 3 bases respectively, with 10 bases between them. The CDR3 is CAISPGREETQYF. The DNA of the CDR3 is TGTGCCATCAGTCCTGGCAGGGAAGAGACCCAGTACTTC.

A few counts support this clonotype. The chain couples TRBV20-1 to TRBJ2-1, with a weak D call TRBD2 (6 bases). This CDR3 is 13 amino acids long. The germline gives CDR1 DFQATT, CDR2 SNEGSKA (reference sequence). V was clipped by 6 bases and J by 7 bases, with 16 bases between them. CDR3: CSARTNRRNEQFF. The CDR3 nucleotides are TGCAGTGCCCGGACTAATCGGCGAAATGAGCAGTTCTTC.

CDR3 sequence reads: CASSRDDSNQPQHF. The DNA for the CDR3 is TGTGCCAGCAGCCGGGATGATAGCAATCAGCCCCAGCATTTT. This chain connects TRBV27 to TRBJ1-5; D call uncertain. The CDR3 is made up of 14 amino acids. The V and J ends lost 6 bases and 0 bases respectively, with 9 bases between them. The germline V gene has CDR1 MNHEY and CDR2 SMNVEV (reference sequence).

This chain joins TRBV27 and TRBJ1-6, with D unclear. Trimming pared 3 bases from V and 7 bases from J, leaving 10 bases between. Germline CDR1 MNHEY, CDR2 SMNVEV (reference sequence). CDR3 length equals 14 residues. The CDR3 is CASSFLVLNSPLHF. The CDR3 DNA follows: TGTGCCAGCAGTTTTTTGGTCCTGAATTCACCCCTCCACTTT.

The genes are TRBV3-1 and TRBJ1-6; D remains unclear. The CDR3 has 13 residues. Germline lookup yields CDR1 LGHDT and CDR2 YNNKEL (reference sequence). Trimming shortened V by 4 bases and J by 13 bases, and 14 bases separated the two germline ends. CDR3 residues: CASSLDTLSPLHF. DNA for the CDR3: TGTGCCAGCAGCCTTGATACCCTGTCGCCCCTCCACTTT.

The CDR3: CASTRSDSNQPQHF. The CDR3 nucleotides read TGTGCCAGCACCAGATCGGACAGCAATCAGCCCCAGCATTTT. The chain employs TRBV6-6 and TRBJ1-5, with no clear D. Trimming left V 7 bases short and J 1 base short, with 11 bases between. This CDR3 is built from 14 residues. Germline loops: CDR1 MNHNY, CDR2 SVGAGI (reference sequence).